The rows below give T cell receptor beta chains drawn from one sample of a study of blood T cell repertoires in COVID-19. Clones were sequenced by immunoSEQ multiplex PCR, and TCRdb holds only the in-frame ones, with some missing. Here the sample spans hundreds of thousands of clones, roughly 89% being singletons. The sequenced material came from PBMCs or T cells enriched from blood (not recorded which). These TCRs come from a woman in her 50s who had been exposed to COVID-19. Each CDR3 is given with its conserved first and last residue. Each record gives: clone size, D gene, V gene, J gene, CDR3 protein, CDR3 DNA. The D gene is left open where the match is weak. A clone size is listed for some rows: how often the clone was seen (once, few, many), or a class if it is expanded.

.	.	TRBV6-5	TRBJ1-1	CASSRTPNMNTEAFF	TGTGCCAGCAGCCGGACACCGAACATGAACACTGAAGCTTTCTTT
.	TRBD1	TRBV3-1/TRBV3-2	TRBJ1-4	CASSKRTGGYNEKLFF	TGTGCCAGCAGCAAAAGGACAGGGGGATATAATGAAAAACTGTTTTTT
.	.	TRBV7-9	TRBJ1-2	CASSFDRFYGYTF	TGTGCCAGCAGCTTTGACAGGTTCTATGGCTACACCTTC
.	.	TRBV6-5	TRBJ1-1	CASSRTENTEAFF	TGTGCCAGCAGCCGTACAGAGAACACTGAAGCTTTCTTT
.	.	TRBV6-1	TRBJ2-2	CASSDGGRNTGELFF	TGTGCCAGCAGTGATGGGGGCCGGAACACCGGGGAGCTGTTTTTT
.	.	TRBV3-1/TRBV3-2	TRBJ2-7	CASSQGTGLGYEQYF	TGTGCCAGCAGCCAAGGGACCGGACTGGGCTACGAGCAGTACTTC
.	.	TRBV3-1/TRBV3-2	TRBJ2-3	CASSQDRSTDTQYF	TGTGCCAGCAGCCAAGACCGGAGCACAGATACGCAGTATTTT
.	.	TRBV28	TRBJ1-5	CASSTTQGIQPQHF	TGTGCCAGCAGCACTACACAGGGTATTCAGCCCCAGCATTTT
.	TRBD1	TRBV4-1	TRBJ1-2	CASSQGDREAYGYTF	TGCGCCAGCAGCCAAGGGGACAGGGAGGCCTATGGCTACACCTTC
once	.	TRBV6-4	TRBJ1-2	CASSDSGYPGDGYTF	TGTGCCAGCAGTGACTCCGGGTACCCCGGGGATGGCTACACCTTC
.	.	TRBV28	TRBJ2-5	CASNRALETQYF	TGTGCCAGCAACAGGGCGTTGGAGACCCAGTACTTC
.	TRBD1	TRBV3-1/TRBV3-2	TRBJ2-1	CASSRTGGRHNEQFF	TGTGCCAGCAGCCGGACAGGGGGCAGACACAATGAGCAGTTCTTC
.	.	TRBV3-1/TRBV3-2	TRBJ2-2	CASSQDRTANTGELFF	TGTGCCAGCAGCCAAGACCGGACAGCGAACACCGGGGAGCTGTTTTTT
.	.	TRBV24-1	TRBJ2-3	CATSDLGSGFQTQYF	TGTGCCACCAGTGATTTAGGGAGCGGCTTCCAAACGCAGTATTTT
.	.	TRBV7-9	TRBJ2-6	CASSLVPGTGYTGANVLTF	TGTGCCAGCAGCTTAGTGCCGGGTACCGGGTACACTGGGGCCAACGTCCTGACTTTC
.	TRBD2	TRBV6-5	TRBJ2-3	CASRGLAATDTQYF	TGTGCCAGCAGGGGACTAGCGGCCACAGATACGCAGTATTTT
.	TRBD1	TRBV28	TRBJ1-1	CASSRGGEGTEAFF	TGTGCCAGCAGCAGAGGGGGCGAGGGCACTGAAGCTTTCTTT
.	TRBD1	TRBV28	TRBJ1-5	CASRSGTGIQPQHF	TGTGCCAGCAGGTCCGGGACAGGGATTCAGCCCCAGCATTTT
.	TRBD1	TRBV7-2	TRBJ1-2	CASGLAGTVYGYTF	TGTGCCAGCGGTCTCGCCGGGACAGTTTATGGCTACACCTTC
.	.	TRBV25-1	TRBJ1-1	CASSEGLRAEAFF	TGTGCCAGCAGTGAAGGGCTCAGGGCTGAAGCTTTCTTT
.	.	TRBV4-1	TRBJ1-2	CASSQDRQSTYGYTF	TGCGCCAGCAGCCAAGATCGACAGAGTACCTATGGCTACACCTTC
.	.	TRBV4-2	TRBJ2-6	CASSQVPGSGANVLTF	TGTGCCAGCAGCCAAGTCCCGGGGTCTGGGGCCAACGTCCTGACTTTC
.	TRBD1	TRBV6-2/TRBV6-3	TRBJ2-7	CASSRTATGGEQYF	TGTGCCAGCAGCCGCACCGCCACAGGGGGTGAGCAGTACTTC